The source of this TCR beta chain is a study of T cells in localized non-small cell lung cancer. Broader study findings: Higher blood T cell density tracked longer overall survival. Paired adjacent lung recovered a median roughly 60 of the top 100 tumor clones.

The data were produced by immunoSEQ multiplex PCR, yet TCRdb's version contains in-frame clones alone and is incomplete. Among around 20,000 clones listed, around 89% were seen once. V was trimmed by 4 bases and J by 4 bases, leaving 8 bases between them. The CDR3 spans 13 residues. Germline CDR1 SGDLS, CDR2 YYNGEE. This clone was counted a few times. Its target is not known. The sequences come from peripheral blood, collected before any cancer treatment. V is TRBV9 and J is TRBJ2-2; D call uncertain. The sequence came from a man aged 40-75 years with stage I lung adenocarcinoma. The CDR3: CASSPSITGELFF. CDR3 nucleotide sequence: TGTGCCAGCAGCCCCAGTATCACCGGGGAGCTGTTTTTT. Supplemented by reference TRBV9 and TRBJ2-2, the full variable domain reads DSGVTQTPKHLITATGQRVTLRCSPRSGDLSVYWYQQSLDQGLQFLIQYYNGEERAKGNILERFSAQQFPDLHSELNLSSLELGDSALYFCASSPSITGELFFGEGSRLTVL.